Following are 5 T cell receptor beta chains from one sample sequenced in a study of prognosis after radiotherapy for stage I lung cancer. Multiplex PCR in two rounds served to amplify TCR beta CDR3 from genomic DNA. During first-round PCR, primers specific to each TRBV and TRBJ gene were used. One entry per CDR3 protein results from TCRdb running MiXCR on the multiplex PCR reads. The profile shows about 59,000 distinct CDR3 sequences, around 27% of them singletons. This specimen consisted of PBMCs, obtained before or after stereotactic body radiation therapy (not recorded which). The receptors were sampled from a donor over 45 with non-small cell lung cancer.

Ten or more counts support this clonotype. The V gene is TRBV9, the J gene TRBJ2-1; 13 positions agree with TRBD2. The ends lost 4 bases at V and 7 bases at J; junction bases unmatched: 11. CDR3 length equals 17 residues. Germline-derived CDR1 and CDR2 are SGDLS and YYNGEE. This CDR3 reads CASSPSLTSGGANEQFF. DNA for the CDR3: TGTGCCAGCAGCCCCAGCCTAACTAGCGGGGGGGCAAATGAGCAGTTCTTC.

As to this clonotype: This sequence may be a read error, since a much larger clone differs from it by one base. The chain employs TRBV7-2 and TRBJ2-7, with a possible D match to TRBD1 (5 bases). The CDR3 spans 14 residues. CDR1 is SGHTA, CDR2 FQGNSA, per germline. The V end was cut by 0 bases, the J end by 4 bases, with 10 bases between. CDR3 nucleotides: TGTGCCAGCAGCTTAGCTGGGGCAGATTACGAGCAGTACTTC. Its protein is CASSLAGADYEQYF.

Comment on this clonotype: This may come from a read error, since a much larger clone is one base off. No conserved phenylalanine or tryptophan ends this CDR3, so it is likely a read error. The V gene is TRBV6-1, the J gene TRBJ2-4, with 7 bases identical to TRBD1. This CDR3 spans 15 amino acids. Germline trimming cut 2 bases from V and 4 bases from J; bases unmatched to any gene: 5. The germline gives CDR1 MNHNS, CDR2 SASEGT. The CDR3 coding sequence is TGTGCCAGCAGTGAAAGCCAGGGGGTTAAAAACATTCAGTACTAC. This encodes CASSESQGVKNIQYY.

In its sample, this clonotype was seen many times. V and J are TRBV7-2 and TRBJ2-1; 9 bases align to TRBD1. The CDR3 covers 16 residues. J was trimmed by 7 bases and V by 7 bases; bases with no gene match: 14. The germline CDR1 and CDR2 sequences are SGHTA and FQGNSA. CDR3 protein: CASNQLSAQGANEQFF. The CDR3 nucleotides read TGTGCCAGCAACCAGCTTAGCGCACAGGGGGCGAATGAGCAGTTCTTC.

About this clonotype: One end of the junction is discordant with germline, which a read error may explain. The genes are TRBV6-1 and TRBJ1-1; the D is unclear. This CDR3 region has 12 residues. Looked up from germline, CDR1 is MNHNS and CDR2 is SASEGT. The CDR3, as DNA: TGTGCCATCATCTGGACGAACACTGAATCTTTCTTT. Translating gives CAIIWTNTESFF.